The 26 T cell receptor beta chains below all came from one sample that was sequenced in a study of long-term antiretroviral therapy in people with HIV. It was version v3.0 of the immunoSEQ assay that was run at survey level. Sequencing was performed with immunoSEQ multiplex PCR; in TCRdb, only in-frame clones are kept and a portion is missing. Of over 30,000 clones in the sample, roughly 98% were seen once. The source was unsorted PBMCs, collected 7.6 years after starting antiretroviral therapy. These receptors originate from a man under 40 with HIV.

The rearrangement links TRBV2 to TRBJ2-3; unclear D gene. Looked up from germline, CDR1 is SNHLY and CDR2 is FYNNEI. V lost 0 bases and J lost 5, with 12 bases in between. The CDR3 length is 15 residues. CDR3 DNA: TGTGCCAGCAGTGAAGCTGCGTCCCCAGTAGATACGCAGTATTTT. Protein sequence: CASSEAASPVDTQYF. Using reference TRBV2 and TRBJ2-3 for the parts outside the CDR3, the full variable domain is EPEVTQTPSHQVTQMGQEVILRCVPISNHLYFYWYRQILGQKVEFLVSFYNNEISEKSEIFDDQFSVERPDGSNFTLKIRSTKLEDSAMYFCASSEAASPVDTQYFGPGTRLTVL.

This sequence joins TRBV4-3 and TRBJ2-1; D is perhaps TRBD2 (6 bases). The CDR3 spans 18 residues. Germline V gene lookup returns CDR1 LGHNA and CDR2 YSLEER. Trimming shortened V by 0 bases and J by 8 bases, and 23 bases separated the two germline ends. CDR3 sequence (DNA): TGCGCCAGCAGCCAAGATAATGCCGGTTGGCGGGGTGGCGATGAGCAGTTCTTC. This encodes CASSQDNAGWRGGDEQFF.

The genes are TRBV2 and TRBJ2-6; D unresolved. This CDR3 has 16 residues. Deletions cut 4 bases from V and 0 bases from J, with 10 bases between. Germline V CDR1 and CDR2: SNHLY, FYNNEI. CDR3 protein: CASSVEQSSGANVLTF. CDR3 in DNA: TGTGCCAGCAGTGTAGAGCAAAGCTCTGGGGCCAACGTCCTGACTTTC.

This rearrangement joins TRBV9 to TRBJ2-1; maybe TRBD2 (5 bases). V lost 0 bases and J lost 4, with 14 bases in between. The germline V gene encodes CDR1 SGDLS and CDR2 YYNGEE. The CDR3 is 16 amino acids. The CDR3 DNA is TGTGCCAGCAGCGTAGATACACGCGGGCCTTACAATGAGCAGTTCTTC. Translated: CASSVDTRGPYNEQFF. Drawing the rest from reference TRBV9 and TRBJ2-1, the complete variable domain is DSGVTQTPKHLITATGQRVTLRCSPRSGDLSVYWYQQSLDQGLQFLIQYYNGEERAKGNILERFSAQQFPDLHSELNLSSLELGDSALYFCASSVDTRGPYNEQFFGPGTRLTVL.

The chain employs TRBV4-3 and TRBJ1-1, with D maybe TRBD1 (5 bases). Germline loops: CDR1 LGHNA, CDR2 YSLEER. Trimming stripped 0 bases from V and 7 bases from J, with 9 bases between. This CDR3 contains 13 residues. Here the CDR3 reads CASSQEYRLEAFF. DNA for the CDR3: TGCGCCAGCAGCCAAGAATACAGGCTTGAAGCTTTCTTT.

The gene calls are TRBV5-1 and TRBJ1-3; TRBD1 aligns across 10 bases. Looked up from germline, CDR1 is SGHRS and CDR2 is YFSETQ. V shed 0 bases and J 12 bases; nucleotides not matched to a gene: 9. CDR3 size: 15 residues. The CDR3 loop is CASSLGDRGRQIIYF. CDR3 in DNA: TGCGCCAGCAGCTTGGGGGACAGGGGAAGACAGATCATATATTTT.

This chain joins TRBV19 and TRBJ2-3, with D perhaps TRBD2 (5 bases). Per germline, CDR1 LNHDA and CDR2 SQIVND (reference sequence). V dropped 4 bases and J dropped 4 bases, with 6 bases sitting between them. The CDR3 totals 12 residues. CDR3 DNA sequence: TGTGCCAGTAGTACGAGGGCAGATACGCAGTATTTT. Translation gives CASSTRADTQYF.

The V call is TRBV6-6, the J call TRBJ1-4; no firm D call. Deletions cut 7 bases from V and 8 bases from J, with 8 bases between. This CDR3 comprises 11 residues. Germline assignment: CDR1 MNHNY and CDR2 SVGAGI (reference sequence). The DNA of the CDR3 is TGTGCCAGCACGCGAGAGGAAAAACTGTTTTTT. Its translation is CASTREEKLFF.

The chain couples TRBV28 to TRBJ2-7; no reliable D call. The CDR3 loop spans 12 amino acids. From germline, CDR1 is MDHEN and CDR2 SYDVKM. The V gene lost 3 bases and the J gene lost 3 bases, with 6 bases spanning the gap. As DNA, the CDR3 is TGTGCCAGCAGTTTGGGGAACTACGAGCAGTACTTC. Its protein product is CASSLGNYEQYF.

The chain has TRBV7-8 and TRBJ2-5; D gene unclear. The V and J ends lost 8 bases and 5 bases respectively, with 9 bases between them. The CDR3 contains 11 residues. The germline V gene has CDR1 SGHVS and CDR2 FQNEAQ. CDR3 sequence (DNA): TGTGCCAGCTCCTACACGGAGACCCAGTACTTC. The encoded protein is CASSYTETQYF.

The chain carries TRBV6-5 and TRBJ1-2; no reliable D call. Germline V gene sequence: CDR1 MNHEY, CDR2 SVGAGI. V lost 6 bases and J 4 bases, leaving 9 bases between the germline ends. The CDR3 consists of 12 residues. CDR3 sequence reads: CASRVEGYGYTF. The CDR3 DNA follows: TGTGCCAGCAGGGTGGAGGGCTATGGCTACACCTTC.

CDR3 residues: CASSLAGEQYF. The CDR3 DNA is TGTGCCAGCAGCTTGGCAGGAGAGCAGTACTTC. This chain links TRBV7-9 with TRBJ2-7; D uncertain. The CDR3 runs to 11 residues. V was pared by 3 bases and J by 7 bases, with 7 bases between. Germline loops: CDR1 SEHNR, CDR2 FQNEAQ (reference sequence). The whole variable domain, filled in from reference TRBV7-9 and TRBJ2-7, reads DTGVSQNPRHKITKRGQNVTFRCDPISEHNRLYWYRQTLGQGPEFLTYFQNEAQLEKSRLLSDRFSAERPKGSFSTLEIQRTEQGDSAMYLCASSLAGEQYFGPGTRLTVT.

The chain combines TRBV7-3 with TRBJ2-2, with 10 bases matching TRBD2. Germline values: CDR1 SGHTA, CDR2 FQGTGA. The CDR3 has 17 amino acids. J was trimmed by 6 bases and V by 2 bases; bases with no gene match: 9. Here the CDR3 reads CASSLEASGRISGELFF. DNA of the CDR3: TGTGCCAGCAGCTTAGAGGCTAGCGGGAGAATTTCCGGGGAGCTGTTTTTT. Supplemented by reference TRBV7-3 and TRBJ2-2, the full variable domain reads GAGVSQTPSNKVTEKGKYVELRCDPISGHTALYWYRQSLGQGPEFLIYFQGTGAADDSGLPNDRFFAVRPEGSVSTLKIQRTERGDSAVYLCASSLEASGRISGELFFGEGSRLTVL.

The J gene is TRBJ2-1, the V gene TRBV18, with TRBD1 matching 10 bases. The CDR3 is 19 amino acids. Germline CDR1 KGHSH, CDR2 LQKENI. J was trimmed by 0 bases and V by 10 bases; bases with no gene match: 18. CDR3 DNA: TGTGCCACCCCAATATTGCGGACAGGGGGTCTAGGCTCCTACAATGAGCAGTTCTTC. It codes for CATPILRTGGLGSYNEQFF. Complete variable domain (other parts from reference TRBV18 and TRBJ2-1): NAGVMQNPRHLVRRRGQEARLRCSPMKGHSHVYWYRQLPEEGLKFMVYLQKENIIDESGMPKERFSAEFPKEGPSILRIQQVVRGDSAAYFCATPILRTGGLGSYNEQFFGPGTRLTVL.

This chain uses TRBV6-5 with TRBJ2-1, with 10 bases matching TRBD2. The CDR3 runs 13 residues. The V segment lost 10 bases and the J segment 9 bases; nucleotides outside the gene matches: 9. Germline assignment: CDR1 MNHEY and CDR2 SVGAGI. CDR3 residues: CATRRIAGGEQFF. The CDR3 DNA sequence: TGTGCCACCAGACGAATAGCGGGAGGTGAGCAGTTCTTC.

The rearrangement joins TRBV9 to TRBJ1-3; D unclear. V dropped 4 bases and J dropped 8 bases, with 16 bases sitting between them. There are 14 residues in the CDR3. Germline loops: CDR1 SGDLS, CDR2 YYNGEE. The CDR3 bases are TGTGCCAGCAGCCCCCTCCCCCGCGTGGACACCATATATTTT. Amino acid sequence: CASSPLPRVDTIYF.

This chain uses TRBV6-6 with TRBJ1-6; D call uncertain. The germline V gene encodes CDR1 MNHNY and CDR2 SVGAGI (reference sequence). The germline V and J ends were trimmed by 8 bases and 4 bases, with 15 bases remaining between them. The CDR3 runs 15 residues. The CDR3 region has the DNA TGTGCCAGCCGCCTTATCTCGGTATATAATTCACCCCTCCACTTT. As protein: CASRLISVYNSPLHF.

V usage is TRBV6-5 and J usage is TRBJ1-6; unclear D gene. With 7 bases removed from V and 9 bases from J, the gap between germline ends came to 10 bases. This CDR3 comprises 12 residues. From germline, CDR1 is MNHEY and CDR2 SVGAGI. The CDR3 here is CASNGRSSPLHF. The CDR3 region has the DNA TGTGCCAGCAATGGACGGAGTTCACCCCTCCACTTT.

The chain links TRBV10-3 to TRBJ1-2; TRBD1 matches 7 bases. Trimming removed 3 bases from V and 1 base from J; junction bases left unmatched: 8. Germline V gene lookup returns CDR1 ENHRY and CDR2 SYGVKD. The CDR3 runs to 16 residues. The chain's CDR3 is CAISERGAGGNYGYTF. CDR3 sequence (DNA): TGTGCCATCAGTGAACGAGGGGCAGGGGGTAACTATGGCTACACCTTC.

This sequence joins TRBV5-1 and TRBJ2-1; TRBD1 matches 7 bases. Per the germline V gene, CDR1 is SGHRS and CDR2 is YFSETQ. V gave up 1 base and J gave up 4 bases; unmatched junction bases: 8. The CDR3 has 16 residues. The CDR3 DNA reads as TGCGCCAGCAGCTTGAGCACAGGGGCCAATTACAATGAGCAGTTCTTC. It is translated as CASSLSTGANYNEQFF.

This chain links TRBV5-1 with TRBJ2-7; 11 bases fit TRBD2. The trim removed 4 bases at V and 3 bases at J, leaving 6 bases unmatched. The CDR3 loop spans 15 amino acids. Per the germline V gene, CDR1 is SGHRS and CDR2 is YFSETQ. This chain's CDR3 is CASSPGTSGGYEQYF. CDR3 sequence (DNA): TGCGCCAGCAGCCCCGGGACTAGCGGAGGCTACGAGCAGTACTTC.

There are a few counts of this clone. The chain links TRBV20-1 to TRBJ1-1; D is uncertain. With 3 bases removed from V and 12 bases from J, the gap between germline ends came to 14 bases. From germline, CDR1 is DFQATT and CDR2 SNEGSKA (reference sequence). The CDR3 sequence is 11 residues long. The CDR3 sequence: CSASSPPRTFF. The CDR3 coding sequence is TGCAGTGCTAGTTCCCCCCCGAGGACTTTCTTT.

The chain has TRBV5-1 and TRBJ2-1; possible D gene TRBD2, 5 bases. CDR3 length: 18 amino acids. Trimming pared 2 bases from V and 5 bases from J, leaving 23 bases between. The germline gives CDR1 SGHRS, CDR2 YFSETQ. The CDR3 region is CASSLKSLSGPPDNEQFF. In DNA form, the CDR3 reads TGCGCCAGCAGCTTAAAGTCCTTGAGCGGTCCTCCTGACAATGAGCAGTTCTTC.

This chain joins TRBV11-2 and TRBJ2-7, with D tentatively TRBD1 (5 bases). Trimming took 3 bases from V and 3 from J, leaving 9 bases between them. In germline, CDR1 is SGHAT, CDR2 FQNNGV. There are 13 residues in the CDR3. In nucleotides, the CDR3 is TGTGCCAGCAGCTTCGACAGAGGCTACGAGCAGTACTTC. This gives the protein CASSFDRGYEQYF.

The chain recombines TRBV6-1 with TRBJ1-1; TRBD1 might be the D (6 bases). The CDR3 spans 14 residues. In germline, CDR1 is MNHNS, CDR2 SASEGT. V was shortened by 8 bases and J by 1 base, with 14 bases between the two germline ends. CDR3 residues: CASAQGLENTEAFF. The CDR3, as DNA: TGTGCCAGCGCCCAGGGGCTGGAGAACACTGAAGCTTTCTTT.

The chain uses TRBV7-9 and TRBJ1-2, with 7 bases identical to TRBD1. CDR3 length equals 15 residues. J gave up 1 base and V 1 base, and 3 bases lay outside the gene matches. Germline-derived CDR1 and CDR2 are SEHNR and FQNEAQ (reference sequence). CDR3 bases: TGTGCCAGCAGCTTAGGACAGGGATTTAACTATGGCTACACCTTC. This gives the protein CASSLGQGFNYGYTF.